A single sample gave rise to the 30 T cell receptor beta chains below, sequenced in a study of shared clonotypes between healthy human individuals. Assay: immunoSEQ multiplex PCR; the TCRdb copy retains only in-frame clones and omits some. The table shows roughly 2 million clones, with 85% to 95% occurring only once. Material: naive CD4+ T cells sorted from blood. Subset described: CD45RA+ positively selected. These receptors were taken from a man in his late teens or twenties in good health.

This clone was seen once. V gene TRBV9 combines with J gene TRBJ1-3; no clear D gene. CDR3 length equals 15 residues. V shed 3 bases and J shed 2 bases, with 12 bases lying between them. The germline gives CDR1 SGDLS, CDR2 YYNGEE. The CDR3 DNA is TGTGCCAGCAGCGAGACCCTCCAGACTGGAAACACCATATATTTT. It specifies CASSETLQTGNTIYF.

This chain joins TRBV6-6 and TRBJ2-7; 9 nucleotides line up with TRBD1. This CDR3 spans 15 amino acids. The junction had 9 bases not matched to a gene; V was cut back by 6 bases and J by 3 bases. Germline V lookup: CDR1 MNHNY, CDR2 SVGAGI (reference sequence). As DNA, the CDR3 is TGTGCCAGCAGCCCCGTTGGGACAGGGATCTACGAGCAGTACTTC. It is translated as CASSPVGTGIYEQYF.

This chain uses TRBV11-2 with TRBJ2-3; possible D gene TRBD2, 5 bases. This CDR3 has 11 residues. Germline-derived CDR1 and CDR2 are SGHAT and FQNNGV. The V gene lost 6 bases and the J gene lost 6 bases, with 7 bases spanning the gap. CDR3 sequence reads: CASRTGDTQYF. The CDR3 DNA is TGTGCCAGCAGGACGGGGGATACGCAGTATTTT. The whole variable domain, remainder taken from reference TRBV11-2 and TRBJ2-3, is EAGVAQSPRYKIIEKRQSVAFWCNPISGHATLYWYQQILGQGPKLLIQFQNNGVVDDSQLPKDRFSAERLKGVDSTLKIQPAKLEDSAVYLCASRTGDTQYFGPGTRLTVL.

This rearrangement joins TRBV25-1 to TRBJ2-7, with TRBD1 matching over 10 bases. Trimming at V came to 6 bases and at J to 4 bases, leaving 12 bases not matched to a gene. CDR1 and CDR2 from the germline V gene are MGHDK and SYGVNS. This CDR3 is 16 amino acids long. The CDR3 here is CASSPPPGQGSYEQYF. DNA for the CDR3: TGTGCCAGCAGCCCTCCCCCGGGACAGGGGTCGTACGAGCAGTACTTC.

In its sample, this clone was seen once. The chain combines TRBV7-9 with TRBJ2-1; D could derive from TRBD1 or TRBD2 (5 bases each). Germline CDR1 is SEHNR and CDR2 is FQNEAQ (reference sequence). V was trimmed by 3 bases and J by 5 bases, leaving 11 bases between them. The CDR3 loop spans 14 amino acids. The CDR3: CASSFGTNNNEQFF. CDR3 DNA: TGTGCCAGCAGCTTCGGGACCAATAACAATGAGCAGTTCTTC.

A note on this clone: The same CDR3 arises from other DNA sequences in this sample as well. The rearrangement joins TRBV5-1 to TRBJ2-2; 9 bases line up with TRBD1. CDR3 length: 15 amino acids. Germline CDR1 SGHRS, CDR2 YFSETQ. V lost 3 bases and J lost 2; bases outside the gene matches: 2. Here the CDR3 reads CASSSTGGNTGELFF. The CDR3, as DNA: TGCGCCAGCAGCTCAACAGGGGGCAACACCGGGGAGCTGTTTTTT.

V usage is TRBV6-1 and J usage is TRBJ1-5; 8 nucleotides align to TRBD1. CDR1 and CDR2 from the germline V gene are MNHNS and SASEGT. The CDR3 has 15 residues. V lost 3 bases, J lost 0 bases, and 1 base stayed unmatched. CDR3 in DNA: TGTGCCAGCAGTGAGACAGGGGTTAGCAATCAGCCCCAGCATTTT. Translating gives CASSETGVSNQPQHF.

The V call is TRBV5-1, the J call TRBJ2-7, with D possibly being TRBD1 (5 bases). Germline CDR1 and CDR2: SGHRS and YFSETQ. The CDR3 runs to 14 residues. The V end lost 4 bases, the J end lost 2 bases, and 13 bases lay between the germline ends. CDR3 sequence reads: CASSQGSSPYEQYF. CDR3 bases: TGCGCCAGCAGCCAGGGATCAAGTCCCTACGAGCAGTACTTC. Full variable domain (outside the CDR3, taken from reference TRBV5-1 and TRBJ2-7): KAGVTQTPRYLIKTRGQQVTLSCSPISGHRSVSWYQQTPGQGLQFLFEYFSETQRNKGNFPGRFSGRQFSNSRSEMNVSTLELGDSALYLCASSQGSSPYEQYFGPGTRLTVT.

Regarding this clone: A read error may explain this, as a much larger clone is one base away. This chain connects TRBV11-2 to TRBJ1-2, with D unresolved. The germline gives CDR1 SGHAT, CDR2 FQNNGV. This CDR3 has 13 amino acids. Deletions cut 5 bases from V and 1 base from J, with 8 bases between. CDR3 protein: CASSADNNYGYTF. CDR3 coding DNA: TGTGCCAGCAGCGCAGACAATAACTATGGCTACACCTTC.

The chain has TRBV29-1 and TRBJ2-1; TRBD2 matches 7 bases. Germline lookup yields CDR1 SQVTM and CDR2 ANQGSEA. This CDR3 region has 15 residues. J lost 4 bases, V lost 6 bases, and 12 bases had no gene match. This CDR3 is CSVVPRSGDYNEQFF. CDR3 sequence (DNA): TGCAGCGTGGTGCCGCGGAGCGGGGATTACAATGAGCAGTTCTTC.

The chain has TRBV5-1 and TRBJ1-1, with D uncertain. V was clipped by 6 bases and J by 4 bases, with 16 bases between them. In germline, CDR1 is SGHRS, CDR2 YFSETQ. CDR3 length: 14 amino acids. In nucleotides, the CDR3 is TGCGCCAGCATGGACCCCTCCCTGGGCACTGAAGCTTTCTTT. Amino acid sequence: CASMDPSLGTEAFF.

To note about this clone: Within the sample, other DNA sequences also encode this same CDR3. V gene TRBV5-1 combines with J gene TRBJ1-1; TRBD1 is a possible D gene (6 bases). This CDR3 has 11 residues. Between the trimmed V and J ends, which lost 2 bases and 8 bases, there was a span of 7 bases. CDR1 and CDR2 (germline): SGHRS, YFSETQ. CDR3 loop: CASSLGGEAFF. The CDR3 DNA is TGCGCCAGCAGCTTAGGGGGGGAAGCTTTCTTT.

V gene TRBV7-2 combines with J gene TRBJ1-2; tentative D call: TRBD1 (5 bases). The germline V and J ends were trimmed by 0 bases and 7 bases, with 15 bases remaining between them. Per germline, CDR1 SGHTA and CDR2 FQGNSA. The CDR3 runs to 15 residues. DNA of the CDR3: TGTGCCAGCAGCTTAGCGTCGGCAGGGAGGTCTGGCTACACCTTC. It specifies CASSLASAGRSGYTF.

The V gene is TRBV7-9, the J gene TRBJ2-7; D is possibly TRBD1 (6 bases). V lost 4 bases, J lost 1 base, and 11 bases lay in between. This CDR3 contains 14 residues. Germline loops: CDR1 SEHNR, CDR2 FQNEAQ (reference sequence). The CDR3 nucleotides read TGTGCCAGCAGCTCGCCGGACAGATCCTACGAGCAGTACTTC. As protein: CASSSPDRSYEQYF.

The chain couples TRBV7-3 to TRBJ2-7, with a tentative D call TRBD1 (6 bases). Germline loops: CDR1 SGHTA, CDR2 FQGTGA. The CDR3 sequence is 13 residues long. With 6 bases removed from V and 4 bases from J, the gap between germline ends came to 13 bases. The DNA for the CDR3 is TGTGCCAGCAGTCCAAACAGGGAGTACGAGCAGTACTTC. Its protein product is CASSPNREYEQYF.

CDR3 sequence: CASSPLVLGYEQYF. CDR3 sequence (DNA): TGTGCCAGCAGCCCCCTAGTATTAGGGTACGAGCAGTACTTC. The gene calls are TRBV7-2 and TRBJ2-7; D gene unclear. Germline assignment: CDR1 SGHTA and CDR2 FQGNSA. This CDR3 is built from 14 residues. V lost 5 bases to trimming and J lost 4 bases, with 15 bases between them.

In its sample, this clone was seen once. The chain joins TRBV6-4 to TRBJ2-2, with D possibly being TRBD1 (6 bases). Deletions cut 6 bases from V and 1 base from J, with 9 bases between. Germline V gene lookup returns CDR1 MRHNA and CDR2 SNTAGT. This CDR3 has 14 amino acids. The CDR3 loop is CASREQGNTGELFF. The CDR3 DNA follows: TGTGCCAGCAGGGAACAGGGGAACACCGGGGAGCTGTTTTTT.

V is TRBV28 and J is TRBJ2-7; 8 bases agree with TRBD1. Trimming cost V 2 bases and J 3 bases; bases outside gene matches: 6. The CDR3 consists of 15 residues. Germline values: CDR1 MDHEN, CDR2 SYDVKM. DNA for the CDR3: TGTGCCAGCAGTTTACCGACAGGGGTGGTCTACGAGCAGTACTTC. Protein: CASSLPTGVVYEQYF.

This chain joins TRBV30 and TRBJ2-2; 10 bases align to TRBD1. J gave up 4 bases and V 3 bases, and 2 bases lay outside the gene matches. The CDR3 is 14 amino acids. Per the germline V gene, CDR1 is GTSNPN and CDR2 is SVGIG (reference sequence). CDR3 in DNA: TGTGCCTGGAGCGGGACAGGGGCCACCGGGGAGCTGTTTTTT. This codes for CAWSGTGATGELFF. Variable domain in full (rest from reference TRBV30 and TRBJ2-2): SQTIHQWPATLVQPVGSPLSLECTVEGTSNPNLYWYRQAAGRGLQLLFYSVGIGQISSEVPQNLSASRPQDRQFILSSKKLLLSDSGFYLCAWSGTGATGELFFGEGSRLTVL.

This clone was found once. This chain joins TRBV19 and TRBJ1-2; 10 bases map to TRBD1. Germline V gives CDR1 LNHDA, CDR2 SQIVND (reference sequence). CDR3 length: 19 amino acids. The trim removed 6 bases at V and 0 bases at J, leaving 16 bases unmatched. Here the CDR3 reads CASRPFKGQGDIANYGYTF. CDR3 bases: TGTGCCAGTAGGCCATTTAAAGGACAGGGGGATATAGCTAACTATGGCTACACCTTC.

V usage is TRBV28 and J usage is TRBJ2-2; D may be TRBD1 (6 bases). This CDR3 has 13 residues. Germline V gene data show CDR1 as MDHEN and CDR2 as SYDVKM. Between the trimmed V and J ends, which lost 6 bases and 6 bases, there was a span of 11 bases. The CDR3 DNA is TGTGCCAGCAGCCCTACAGGGCCCGGGGAGCTGTTTTTT. Its translation: CASSPTGPGELFF.

The gene calls are TRBV5-4 and TRBJ2-2; 12 bases are shared with TRBD2. This CDR3 is 16 amino acids long. Trimming removed 3 bases from V and 5 bases from J; junction bases left unmatched: 5. Germline CDR1 reads SGHNT; CDR2 reads YYREEE (reference sequence). CDR3 residues: CASSSWTSGITGELFF. CDR3 sequence (DNA): TGTGCCAGCAGCTCCTGGACTAGCGGGATAACCGGGGAGCTGTTTTTT.

A remark on this clone: The same CDR3 also results from other DNA sequences found in this sample. The chain employs TRBV15 and TRBJ1-6; D unclear. Germline lookup yields CDR1 LNHNV and CDR2 YYDKDF (reference sequence). V was pared by 0 bases and J by 6 bases, with 3 bases between. This CDR3 is built from 13 residues. DNA of the CDR3: TGTGCCACCAGCAGAGACCTTAATTCACCCCTCCACTTT. Its protein is CATSRDLNSPLHF. The entire variable domain, with the rest obtained from reference TRBV15 and TRBJ1-6, is as follows: DAMVIQNPRYQVTQFGKPVTLSCSQTLNHNVMYWYQQKSSQAPKLLFHYYDKDFNNEADTPDNFQSRRPNTSFCFLDIRSPGLGDTAMYLCATSRDLNSPLHFGNGTRLTVT.

The chain combines TRBV28 with TRBJ1-3, with TRBD1 as a possible D gene (5 bases). Trimming pared 6 bases from V and 4 bases from J, leaving 13 bases between. CDR3 length equals 14 residues. The V gene's germline CDR1 is MDHEN and CDR2 SYDVKM. The CDR3 bases are TGTGCCAGCAGGGGGACCCGCCCGGGAAACACCATATATTTT. Protein sequence: CASRGTRPGNTIYF.

This clone was seen only once. The V gene is TRBV4-1, the J gene TRBJ2-1; no definite D call. V shed 0 bases and J shed 7 bases, with 13 bases lying between them. Germline CDR1 MGHRA, CDR2 YSYEKL. There are 15 residues in the CDR3. This CDR3 reads CASSQDQLGVNEQFF. The CDR3 coding sequence is TGCGCCAGCAGCCAAGACCAACTCGGTGTTAATGAGCAGTTCTTC.

The J gene is TRBJ2-2, the V gene TRBV5-6, with D possibly being TRBD1 (5 bases). Trimming cost V 4 bases and J 1 base, with 8 bases left between them. The germline gives CDR1 SGHDT, CDR2 YYEEEE. The CDR3 runs 14 residues. The CDR3 DNA sequence: TGTGCCAGCAGCGGTGGACAGAACACCGGGGAGCTGTTTTTT. Its translation: CASSGGQNTGELFF.

J is TRBJ2-5 and V is TRBV5-1, with 7 bases lining up with TRBD2. Germline lookup yields CDR1 SGHRS and CDR2 YFSETQ. The CDR3 has 14 amino acids. J gave up 4 bases and V 5 bases, and 8 bases lay outside the gene matches. CDR3 protein: CASRPPGGGETQYF. The CDR3 nucleotides are TGCGCCAGCAGGCCCCCGGGGGGAGGAGAGACCCAGTACTTC.

The V gene is TRBV6-1, the J gene TRBJ2-5, with 11 positions matching TRBD2. The CDR3 runs 16 residues. Germline CDR1 and CDR2: MNHNS and SASEGT. J was trimmed by 1 base and V by 3 bases; bases with no gene match: 4. CDR3 DNA: TGTGCCAGCAGTGAGGATAGCGGGGGGGCCCAAGAGACCCAGTACTTC. This sequence encodes CASSEDSGGAQETQYF.

The genes are TRBV11-2 and TRBJ2-7, with a possible D match to TRBD1 (6 bases). This CDR3 region has 14 residues. V was cut by 4 bases and J by 4 bases, with 14 bases left in between. Germline V gene data show CDR1 as SGHAT and CDR2 as FQNNGV. CDR3 region: CASSWTPGVYEQYF. The CDR3 DNA follows: TGTGCCAGCAGCTGGACGCCAGGGGTTTACGAGCAGTACTTC.

The chain recombines TRBV30 with TRBJ1-2, with D unresolved. V shed 5 bases and J shed 0 bases, with 7 bases lying between them. Germline-derived CDR1 and CDR2 are GTSNPN and SVGIG (reference sequence). This CDR3 region has 12 residues. The CDR3 loop is CAWEVANYGYTF. The CDR3 DNA follows: TGTGCCTGGGAAGTAGCTAACTATGGCTACACCTTC.